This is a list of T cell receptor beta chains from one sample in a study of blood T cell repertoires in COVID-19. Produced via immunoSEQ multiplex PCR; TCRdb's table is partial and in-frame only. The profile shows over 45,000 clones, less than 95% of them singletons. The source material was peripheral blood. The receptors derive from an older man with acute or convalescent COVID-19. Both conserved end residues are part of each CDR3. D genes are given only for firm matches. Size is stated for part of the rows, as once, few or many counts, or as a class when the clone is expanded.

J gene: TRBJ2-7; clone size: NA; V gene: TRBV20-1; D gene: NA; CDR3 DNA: TGCAGTGCTGATCGGGTCTACGAGCAGTACTTC; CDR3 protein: CSADRVYEQYF
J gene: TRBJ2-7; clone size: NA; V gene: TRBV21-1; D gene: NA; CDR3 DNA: TGTGCCAGCAGCAAAGGGGGAGACAGGAATCCCTACGAGCAGTACTTC; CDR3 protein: CASSKGGDRNPYEQYF
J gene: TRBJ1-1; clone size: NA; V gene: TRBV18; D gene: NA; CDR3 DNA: TGTGCCAGCTCACCAAGTTCAGGCAGGGTGGTTGAAGCTTTCTTT; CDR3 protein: CASSPSSGRVVEAFF
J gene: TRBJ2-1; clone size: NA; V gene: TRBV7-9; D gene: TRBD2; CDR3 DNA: TGTGCCAGCAGCTTCGGAGCGGGGGACAATGAGCAGTTCTTC; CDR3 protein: CASSFGAGDNEQFF
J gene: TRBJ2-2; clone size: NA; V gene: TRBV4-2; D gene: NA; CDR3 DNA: TGTGCCAGCAGCGAAAGTTACAGAAACACCGGGGAGCTGTTTTTT; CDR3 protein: CASSESYRNTGELFF
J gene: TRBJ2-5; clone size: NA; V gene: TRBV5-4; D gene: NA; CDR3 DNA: TGTGCCAGCAGATCGCAGGGTGACGGAGAGACCCAGTACTTC; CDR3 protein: CASRSQGDGETQYF
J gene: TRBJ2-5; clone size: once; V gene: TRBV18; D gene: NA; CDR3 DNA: TGTGCCAGCTCACCGGTAGGGGATGAGACCCAGTACTTC; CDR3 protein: CASSPVGDETQYF
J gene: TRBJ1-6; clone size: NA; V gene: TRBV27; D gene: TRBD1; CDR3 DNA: TGTGCCAGCAAACCCCAACAGGGGGCGAAGTATAATTCACCCCTCCACTTT; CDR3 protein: CASKPQQGAKYNSPLHF
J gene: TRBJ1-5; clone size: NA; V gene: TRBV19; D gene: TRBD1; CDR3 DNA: TGTGCCAGTAGTCCACACCGGGACAGGGGGTTCCAGCCCCAGCATTTT; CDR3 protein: CASSPHRDRGFQPQHF
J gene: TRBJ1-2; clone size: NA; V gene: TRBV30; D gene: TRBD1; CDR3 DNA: TGTGCCTGGAATCCCCTCTCGTTCGGGACAGGGGACTATGGCTACACCTTC; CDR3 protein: CAWNPLSFGTGDYGYTF
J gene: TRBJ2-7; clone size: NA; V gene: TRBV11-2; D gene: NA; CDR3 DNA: TGTGCCAGCAGCCCACCTAACCCTTCACTCCCCTACGAGCAGTACTTC; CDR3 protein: CASSPPNPSLPYEQYF
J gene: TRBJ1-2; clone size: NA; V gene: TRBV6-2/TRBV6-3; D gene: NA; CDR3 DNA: TGTGCCAGCAGCCTCGGGAGGGCCGGACTTGGCTATGGCTACACCTTC; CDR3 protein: CASSLGRAGLGYGYTF
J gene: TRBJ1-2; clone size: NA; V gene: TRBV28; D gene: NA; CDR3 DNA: TGTGCCAGCAGTAAACAGGTTGGTCAGGGCTACACCTTC; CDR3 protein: CASSKQVGQGYTF
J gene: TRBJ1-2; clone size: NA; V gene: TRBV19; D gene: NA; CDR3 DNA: TGTGCCAGTAGTATATCGGTTGGTAATGGCTACACCTTC; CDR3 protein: CASSISVGNGYTF
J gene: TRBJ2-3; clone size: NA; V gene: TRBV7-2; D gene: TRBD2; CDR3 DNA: TGTGCCAGCAGCTTAGAGGCGCTAGCGGGGGCCCACACAGATACGCAGTATTTT; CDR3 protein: CASSLEALAGAHTDTQYF
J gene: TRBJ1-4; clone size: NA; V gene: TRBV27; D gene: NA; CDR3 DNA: TGTGCCAGCAGTTTAGGAGTAGTAGGTAGGGAGAAACTGTTTTTT; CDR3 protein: CASSLGVVGREKLFF
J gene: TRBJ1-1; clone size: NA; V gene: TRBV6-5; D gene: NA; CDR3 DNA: TGTGCCAGCAGCTCCGGAGGGAGGTCCACTGAAGCTTTCTTT; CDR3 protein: CASSSGGRSTEAFF
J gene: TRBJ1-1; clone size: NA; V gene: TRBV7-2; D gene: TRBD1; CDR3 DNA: TGTGCCAGCAGCAAACCAGGACAGGGCATAGCTGAAGCTTTCTTT; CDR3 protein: CASSKPGQGIAEAFF
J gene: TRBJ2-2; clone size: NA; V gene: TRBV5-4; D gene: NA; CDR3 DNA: TGTGCCAGCAGCCCCCCGGGAAGGTTGAACACCGGGGAGCTGTTTTTT; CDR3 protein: CASSPPGRLNTGELFF
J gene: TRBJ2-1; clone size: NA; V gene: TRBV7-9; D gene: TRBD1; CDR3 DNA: TGTGCCAGCAGCGCAGTGGGACAGGGATGGGACAATGAGCAGTTCTTC; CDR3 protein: CASSAVGQGWDNEQFF
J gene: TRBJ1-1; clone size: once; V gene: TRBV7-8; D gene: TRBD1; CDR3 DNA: TGTGCCAGCAGCCCGACGACAGGGCTGGAGAACACTGAAGCTTTCTTT; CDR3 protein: CASSPTTGLENTEAFF
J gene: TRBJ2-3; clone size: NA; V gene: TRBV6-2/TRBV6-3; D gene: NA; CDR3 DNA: TGTGCCAGCAGTATCCCCCCTAGCACAGATACGCAGTATTTT; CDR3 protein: CASSIPPSTDTQYF
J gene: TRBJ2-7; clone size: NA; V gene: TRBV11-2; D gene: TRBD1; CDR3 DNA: TGTGCCAGCAGCTCACTCCGGGACAGGGGTCCGTACGAGCAGTACTTC; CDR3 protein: CASSSLRDRGPYEQYF
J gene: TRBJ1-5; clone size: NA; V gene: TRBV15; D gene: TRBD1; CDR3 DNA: TGTGCCACCAGCAGAAACGAAAACAACAGGGGGCTGCAGCCCCAGCATTTT; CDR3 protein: CATSRNENNRGLQPQHF
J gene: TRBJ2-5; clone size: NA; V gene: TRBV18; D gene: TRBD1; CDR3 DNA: TGTGCCAGCTCACCACAGACAGGGGGGGAGACCCAGTACTTC; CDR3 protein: CASSPQTGGETQYF
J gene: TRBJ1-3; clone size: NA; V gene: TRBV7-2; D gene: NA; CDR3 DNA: TGTGCCAGCAGCTTCGCAGGGCTCTCTGGAAACACCATATATTTT; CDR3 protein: CASSFAGLSGNTIYF